One and the same sample provided the 15 T cell receptor beta chains below, sequenced in a study of T cells after posttransplantation cyclophosphamide. Busulfan-fludarabine conditioning, marrow transplant, and cyclophosphamide on days +3 and +4 were administered. Clones were sequenced by immunoSEQ multiplex PCR, and TCRdb holds only the in-frame ones, with some missing. The data hold about 6,700 clones, with roughly 77% observed a single time. The sequences come from PBMCs, collected after allogeneic stem cell transplant with posttransplant cyclophosphamide. These receptors originate from a female patient aged 50-59 years who received an allogeneic stem cell transplant from a related donor, was CMV-positive, and had no GVHD. T cells may partly derive from the graft donor.

This clone was detected once. The chain joins TRBV19 to TRBJ2-3, with D possibly TRBD1 on 6 matching bases. V shed 5 bases and J shed 0 bases, with 9 bases lying between them. The CDR3 is made up of 14 amino acids. CDR1 LNHDA and CDR2 SQIVND come from the germline V gene (reference sequence). Here the CDR3 reads CASSRTVSTDTQYF. The DNA of the CDR3 is TGTGCCAGTAGTCGGACAGTTAGCACAGATACGCAGTATTTT.

The rearrangement uses TRBV19 and TRBJ2-5, with 9 bases aligning to TRBD2. The CDR3 contains 14 residues. CDR1 and CDR2 from the germline V gene are LNHDA and SQIVND (reference sequence). Trimming took 6 bases from V and 5 from J; bases not matched to a gene: 7. The CDR3 nucleotides are TGTGCCAGTAGCCCCGGGACTAGCAAGGAGACCCAGTACTTC. Protein product: CASSPGTSKETQYF.

The V and J genes are TRBV14 and TRBJ1-4; D remains ambiguous. The germline CDR1 and CDR2 sequences are SGHDN and FVKESK. The CDR3 extends over 16 amino acids. V dropped 5 bases and J dropped 4 bases, with 17 bases sitting between them. CDR3 region: CASSDAGMEVNEKLFF. In DNA, the CDR3 is TGTGCCAGCAGCGATGCCGGGATGGAGGTTAATGAAAAACTGTTTTTT.

This sequence joins TRBV10-3 and TRBJ1-1; tentatively, D is TRBD1 (5 bases). This CDR3 is 18 amino acids long. V lost 0 bases and J 0 bases, leaving 17 bases between the germline ends. Germline lookup yields CDR1 ENHRY and CDR2 SYGVKD. The CDR3 nucleotides are TGTGCCATCAGTGAGTCGACTCTGGGGGGAACGATGAACACTGAAGCTTTCTTT. This codes for CAISESTLGGTMNTEAFF.

The chain carries TRBV11-2 and TRBJ2-7, with a possible D match to TRBD2 (6 bases). The CDR3 has 14 amino acids. Per germline, CDR1 SGHAT and CDR2 FQNNGV. V was pared by 5 bases and J by 3 bases, with 14 bases between. The CDR3 nucleotides read TGTGCCAGCAGCCGGGGGTCGGGGCTCTACGAGCAGTACTTC. Protein: CASSRGSGLYEQYF.

The rearrangement uses TRBV5-6 and TRBJ2-3; no clear D gene. Trimming removed 4 bases from V and 1 base from J, with 16 bases in between. Germline V gene lookup returns CDR1 SGHDT and CDR2 YYEEEE. The CDR3 has 16 residues. In nucleotides, the CDR3 is TGTGCCAGCAGCCCCCAGCGCCGGGTCGGCACAGATACGCAGTATTTT. Residues: CASSPQRRVGTDTQYF. The full variable domain, with the rest looked up from reference TRBV5-6 and TRBJ2-3, is DAGVTQSPTHLIKTRGQQVTLRCSPKSGHDTVSWYQQALGQGPQFIFQYYEEEERQRGNFPDRFSGHQFPNYSSELNVNALLLGDSALYLCASSPQRRVGTDTQYFGPGTRLTVL.

The chain recombines TRBV5-1 with TRBJ1-1, with unresolved D. Trimming cost V 0 bases and J 2 bases, with 14 bases left between them. The CDR3 runs 16 residues. The germline CDR1 and CDR2 sequences are SGHRS and YFSETQ. This CDR3 reads CASSLASVQINTEAFF. In DNA form, the CDR3 reads TGCGCCAGCAGCTTGGCTAGTGTCCAGATTAACACTGAAGCTTTCTTT.

Here the CDR3 DNA reads TGTGCCAGCAGCTTGGGGGGACTTTACCAGACCCAGTACTTC. Protein: CASSLGGLYQTQYF. The chain recombines TRBV5-4 with TRBJ2-5; maybe TRBD2 (6 bases). Per germline, CDR1 SGHNT and CDR2 YYREEE (reference sequence). The CDR3 covers 14 residues. V was trimmed by 0 bases and J by 6 bases, leaving 12 bases between them.

The V and J genes are TRBV11-2 and TRBJ2-3; D not certain. CDR3 length equals 13 residues. Between the trimmed V and J ends, which lost 2 bases and 0 bases, there was a span of 3 bases. Germline CDR1 reads SGHAT; CDR2 reads FQNNGV. The CDR3 is CASSLTSTDTQYF. DNA for the CDR3: TGTGCCAGCAGCTTAACTAGCACAGATACGCAGTATTTT.

V and J are TRBV11-1 and TRBJ1-2; D not certain. V was trimmed by 2 bases and J by 8 bases, leaving 15 bases between them. The CDR3 length is 14 residues. Germline V gives CDR1 SGHAT, CDR2 FQDESV (reference sequence). The CDR3, as DNA: TGTGCCAGCAGCTTACTGGTAGAAGCGGGCGGCTACACCTTC. This encodes CASSLLVEAGGYTF. The full variable domain, its missing parts supplied by reference TRBV11-1 and TRBJ1-2, is EAEVAQSPRYKITEKSQAVAFWCDPISGHATLYWYRQILGQGPELLVQFQDESVVDDSQLPKDRFSAERLKGVDSTLKIQPAELGDSAMYLCASSLLVEAGGYTFGSGTRLTVV.

The chain carries TRBV5-4 and TRBJ2-5, with TRBD2 matching over 10 bases. The CDR3 spans 16 residues. Germline CDR1 is SGHNT and CDR2 is YYREEE (reference sequence). With V trimmed by 5 bases and J by 5 bases, 12 bases remained unmatched. CDR3 DNA: TGTGCCAGCAGTCGTGGAGCGGGAGGGATCGGGGAGACCCAGTACTTC. It translates to CASSRGAGGIGETQYF.

The chain links TRBV19 to TRBJ1-2; no clear D gene. Trimming removed 2 bases from V and 8 bases from J, with 12 bases in between. The germline gives CDR1 LNHDA, CDR2 SQIVND (reference sequence). CDR3 length: 13 residues. CDR3 residues: CASSIHGVTGYTF. The CDR3 DNA is TGTGCCAGTAGTATACACGGGGTTACCGGCTACACCTTC.

The chain is built from TRBV27 and TRBJ2-7, with 7 bases that match TRBD1. CDR1 is MNHEY and CDR2 is SMNVEV in the germline V gene (reference sequence). V lost 2 bases to trimming and J lost 7 bases; unmatched junction nucleotides: 8. The CDR3 has 14 amino acids. CDR3 DNA sequence: TGTGCCAGCAGTTTACCAGGCCAGGGGGAAGAGCAGTACTTC. Amino acid sequence: CASSLPGQGEEQYF.

The V and J genes are TRBV19 and TRBJ1-5; the D gene is possibly TRBD1 (5 bases). Trimming took 3 bases from V and 4 from J, leaving 10 bases between them. The germline CDR1 and CDR2 sequences are LNHDA and SQIVND (reference sequence). The CDR3 spans 14 residues. CDR3 sequence (DNA): TGTGCCAGTAGTATGGGGGGGACGAATCAGCCCCAGCATTTT. Amino acids: CASSMGGTNQPQHF.

By sample share, this clone is large. The V gene is TRBV7-3, the J gene TRBJ2-5; 7 bases map to TRBD1. V dropped 4 bases and J dropped 4; count of bases not matched to a gene: 9. Germline assignment: CDR1 SGHTA and CDR2 FQGTGA. This CDR3 spans 15 amino acids. The CDR3 is CASSSTGTWGETQYF. CDR3 DNA: TGTGCCAGCAGCTCGACAGGGACGTGGGGAGAGACCCAGTACTTC.